The next 11 T cell receptor beta chains were all read from a single sample in a study of CD4 T cells in relation to SARS-CoV-2 and coronaviruses. Some clones are missing from TCRdb's copy, which holds only in-frame ones; the method was immunoSEQ multiplex PCR. The sample lists some 30,000 clones, roughly 82% occurring once. Their antigens remain unidentified. Specimen: memory CD4+ T cells from PBMCs, cultured in vitro. The receptors were gathered from an adult with COVID-19.

The chain couples TRBV19 to TRBJ2-3; no clear D. CDR3 length: 14 amino acids. The V end lost 4 bases, the J end lost 2 bases, and 10 bases lay between the germline ends. Germline V CDR1 and CDR2: LNHDA, SQIVND (reference sequence). The CDR3 region is CASSRKRLTDTQYF. The CDR3 DNA follows: TGTGCCAGTAGTAGGAAGAGACTCACAGATACGCAGTATTTT.

This chain joins TRBV5-1 and TRBJ1-6; D remains ambiguous. The germline V gene encodes CDR1 SGHRS and CDR2 YFSETQ. This CDR3 spans 13 amino acids. Trimming cost V 0 bases and J 13 bases, with 11 bases left between them. The CDR3 nucleotides are TGCGCCAGCAGCTTGGCCGGAAGGTCCCCCCTCCACTTT. This translates into CASSLAGRSPLHF.

CDR3 in DNA: TGTGCCATCAGAGGAGGCCGGGGGATTGGAGAGACCCAGTACTTC. It is translated as CAIRGGRGIGETQYF. The rearrangement links TRBV10-3 to TRBJ2-5, with TRBD2 as a possible D gene (6 bases). The CDR3 has 15 amino acids. The V and J ends lost 6 bases and 4 bases respectively, with 18 bases between them. The germline gives CDR1 ENHRY, CDR2 SYGVKD.

This chain uses TRBV27 with TRBJ2-2; TRBD2 aligns across 15 bases. Germline V CDR1 and CDR2: MNHEY, SMNVEV (reference sequence). The J segment lost 6 bases and the V segment lost 6 bases, leaving 11 bases of the junction unmatched. There are 18 residues in the CDR3. CDR3 residues: CASRLGTSGRFLAGELFF. As DNA, the CDR3 is TGTGCCAGCAGACTCGGGACTAGCGGGAGGTTCTTGGCCGGGGAGCTGTTTTTT.

The chain has TRBV6-4 and TRBJ2-1; 15 bases agree with TRBD2. Germline V gives CDR1 MRHNA, CDR2 SNTAGT. J gave up 10 bases and V 8 bases, and 9 bases lay outside the gene matches. The CDR3 spans 15 residues. The CDR3 loop reads CASRWTSGGGCEQFF. The CDR3 nucleotides are TGTGCCAGCCGATGGACTAGCGGGGGGGGGTGCGAGCAGTTCTTC.

The chain couples TRBV7-9 to TRBJ2-3; D may be TRBD2 (6 bases). This CDR3 region has 15 residues. Germline CDR1 SEHNR, CDR2 FQNEAQ (reference sequence). Trimming stripped 3 bases from V and 4 bases from J, with 14 bases between. As DNA, the CDR3 is TGTGCCAGCAGCTTGGAGGGGCAGGGCGCAGATACGCAGTATTTT. Translated: CASSLEGQGADTQYF.

The chain carries TRBV10-3 and TRBJ2-2, with 7 positions matching TRBD1. The CDR3 extends over 17 amino acids. V lost 5 bases to trimming and J lost 3 bases; unmatched junction nucleotides: 12. Germline V lookup: CDR1 ENHRY, CDR2 SYGVKD. CDR3 in DNA: TGTGCCATCAGTAACACCTGGGACAGTACCCACACCGGGGAGCTGTTTTTT. Its protein product is CAISNTWDSTHTGELFF.

This clone appeared a single time. This sequence joins TRBV4-1 and TRBJ2-6; TRBD2 matches 8 bases. The CDR3 runs 16 residues. With 3 bases clipped from V and 3 bases from J, the junction kept 4 bases outside the gene matches. The V gene's germline CDR1 is MGHRA and CDR2 YSYEKL. The CDR3 loop is CASSQGLGFGANVLTF. Here the CDR3 DNA reads TGCGCCAGCAGCCAGGGACTAGGATTTGGGGCCAACGTCCTGACTTTC.

The chain uses TRBV11-2 and TRBJ2-7; possibly TRBD1 for D (5 bases). The V end lost 0 bases, the J end lost 0 bases, and 12 bases lay between the germline ends. Per the germline V gene, CDR1 is SGHAT and CDR2 is FQNNGV. CDR3 length equals 16 residues. The CDR3 DNA reads as TGTGCCAGCAGCTTAGAGGGGCAAAGGGCCTCCTACGAGCAGTACTTC. It yields the protein CASSLEGQRASYEQYF.

The V call is TRBV18, the J call TRBJ2-5; 7 bases align to TRBD1. V shed 0 bases and J 5 bases; nucleotides not matched to a gene: 6. The CDR3 spans 15 residues. CDR1 is KGHSH, CDR2 LQKENI, per germline. The CDR3 reads CASSPPGTAGETQYF. CDR3 DNA: TGTGCCAGCTCACCACCTGGGACAGCCGGTGAGACCCAGTACTTC.

V and J are TRBV5-4 and TRBJ2-3, with TRBD2 matching 14 bases. The CDR3 extends over 16 amino acids. Germline trimming cut 4 bases from V and 8 bases from J; bases unmatched to any gene: 9. CDR1 and CDR2 (germline): SGHNT, YYREEE (reference sequence). This CDR3 reads CASSPGTSGRDSTQYF. In DNA form, the CDR3 reads TGTGCCAGCAGCCCCGGGACTAGCGGGAGAGACAGTACGCAGTATTTT.